This T cell receptor (beta chain) originates from a study of control samples from healthy donors and cancer patients. The CDR3 is 13 residues long. Trimming removed 7 bases from V and 3 bases from J, with 12 bases in between. Sequencing was performed with immunoSEQ multiplex PCR; in TCRdb, only in-frame clones are kept and a portion is missing. This table has under 70,000 clones, 95% to 97% appearing once. Sequenced: blood. This TCR was sampled from a woman younger than 35 in good health. The rearrangement uses TRBV12-3 or TRBV12-4 and TRBJ1-1; tentatively, D is TRBD1 (6 bases). The CDR3 here is CASTRGGDTEAFF. CDR3 DNA: TGTGCCAGCACTAGAGGGGGGGACACTGAAGCTTTCTTT.